These 11 T cell receptor beta chains were all obtained from the same sample, sequenced in a study of blood T cell repertoires in COVID-19. Profiling relied on immunoSEQ multiplex PCR, and the TCRdb table lists in-frame clones only, not all of them. The sample lists about 140,000 clones, 70% to 80% occurring once. The source material was peripheral blood. These receptors all come from a woman in her 50s with active or convalescent COVID-19.

The rearrangement joins TRBV2 to TRBJ2-2; D remains unclear. Trimming removed 8 bases at V and 8 bases at J, with 6 bases between. Germline V gives CDR1 SNHLY, CDR2 FYNNEI. The CDR3 loop spans 10 amino acids. The CDR3 nucleotides are TGTGCCAGCTGGCGGGGGGAGCTGTTTTTT. Its translation: CASWRGELFF. Filled out from reference TRBV2 and TRBJ2-2, the complete variable domain reads EPEVTQTPSHQVTQMGQEVILRCVPISNHLYFYWYRQILGQKVEFLVSFYNNEISEKSEIFDDQFSVERPDGSNFTLKIRSTKLEDSAMYFCASWRGELFFGEGSRLTVL.

This clone is a singleton in its sample. The V and J genes are TRBV6-2 or TRBV6-3 and TRBJ1-6; 7 bases align to TRBD1. This CDR3 contains 15 residues. Germline V gene sequence: CDR1 MNHEY, CDR2 SVGEGT. V lost 4 bases and J lost 8; bases outside the gene matches: 8. CDR3 sequence reads: CASSSARQGDSPLHF. CDR3 sequence (DNA): TGTGCCAGCAGTTCCGCCCGACAGGGAGATTCACCCCTCCACTTT.

V gene TRBV19 combines with J gene TRBJ1-2; D is uncertain. With 5 bases removed from V and 2 bases from J, the gap between germline ends came to 12 bases. The CDR3 totals 14 residues. The germline V gene encodes CDR1 LNHDA and CDR2 SQIVND (reference sequence). The CDR3 sequence: CASSLGASNYGYTF. The CDR3 DNA sequence: TGTGCCAGTAGTTTGGGAGCCTCCAACTATGGCTACACCTTC.

The rearrangement links TRBV7-9 to TRBJ2-5; 8 nucleotides align to TRBD1. The CDR3 contains 15 residues. Trimming took 1 base from V and 4 from J; bases not matched to a gene: 5. Per germline, CDR1 SEHNR and CDR2 FQNEAQ (reference sequence). The CDR3 loop is CASSLEGTGGETQYF. In nucleotides, the CDR3 is TGTGCCAGCAGCTTAGAGGGGACAGGCGGAGAGACCCAGTACTTC.

In its sample, this clone ranks as large. The rearrangement uses TRBV6-5 and TRBJ1-1, with 9 bases identical to TRBD1. Germline V gives CDR1 MNHEY, CDR2 SVGAGI. CDR3 length: 13 residues. The V gene end was trimmed by 7 bases and the J gene end by 4 bases; junction bases not matched to a gene: 4. CDR3 bases: TGTGCCAGCAACTTACAGGGGGCCACTGAAGCTTTCTTT. This encodes CASNLQGATEAFF.

This clone was seen only a few times. The chain joins TRBV7-2 to TRBJ1-3; no reliable D call. Germline values: CDR1 SGHTA, CDR2 FQGNSA. V was trimmed by 3 bases and J by 0 bases, leaving 12 bases between them. The CDR3 is 16 residues long. The chain's CDR3 is CASSFMGSGSGNTIYF. Here the CDR3 DNA reads TGTGCCAGCAGCTTCATGGGGAGTGGCTCTGGAAACACCATATATTTT.

This clone was counted between two and nine times. This chain links TRBV4-3 with TRBJ2-2; 7 nucleotides align to TRBD1. The V and J ends lost 1 base and 0 bases, in that order; junction bases with no gene match: 2. CDR3 size: 16 residues. Germline lookup yields CDR1 LGHNA and CDR2 YSLEER. CDR3 DNA: TGCGCCAGCAGCCAAGGGACAGGAGCGAACACCGGGGAGCTGTTTTTT. It codes for CASSQGTGANTGELFF.

The chain has TRBV7-2 and TRBJ2-1; perhaps TRBD1 as D (7 bases). There are 15 residues in the CDR3. Trimming shortened V by 5 bases and J by 5 bases, and 16 bases separated the two germline ends. The germline V gene has CDR1 SGHTA and CDR2 FQGNSA. In DNA, the CDR3 is TGTGCCAGCAGCCAGGGGGACTTCCCCAACAATGAGCAGTTCTTC. Its protein product is CASSQGDFPNNEQFF. The whole variable domain, remainder taken from reference TRBV7-2 and TRBJ2-1, is GAGVSQSPSNKVTEKGKDVELRCDPISGHTALYWYRQSLGQGLEFLIYFQGNSAPDKSGLPSDRFSAERTGGSVSTLTIQRTQQEDSAVYLCASSQGDFPNNEQFFGPGTRLTVL.

J is TRBJ2-2 and V is TRBV24-1, with TRBD1 matching 9 bases. The trim removed 5 bases at V and 8 bases at J, leaving 17 bases unmatched. CDR3 size: 18 residues. Looked up from germline, CDR1 is KGHDR and CDR2 is SFDVKD. CDR3 coding DNA: TGTGCCACCAGTGTTAATTCTCCGGGACAGGGAAATTCTGGGGAGCTGTTTTTT. This encodes CATSVNSPGQGNSGELFF.

The CDR3 spells CASSPLGASDTEAFF. CDR3 DNA sequence: TGTGCCAGCAGCCCTCTGGGAGCGAGTGACACTGAAGCTTTCTTT. The V call is TRBV9, the J call TRBJ1-1; D ambiguous. The CDR3 totals 15 residues. V shed 4 bases and J shed 3 bases, with 16 bases lying between them. The germline CDR1 and CDR2 sequences are SGDLS and YYNGEE.

For the CDR3, the DNA is TGCGCCAGCAGCTTGACAGCTAACTATGGCTACACCTTC. Protein product: CASSLTANYGYTF. The chain recombines TRBV5-1 with TRBJ1-2, with no clear D. The CDR3 has 13 amino acids. Trimming removed 1 base from V and 0 bases from J, with 4 bases in between. Germline assignment: CDR1 SGHRS and CDR2 YFSETQ.